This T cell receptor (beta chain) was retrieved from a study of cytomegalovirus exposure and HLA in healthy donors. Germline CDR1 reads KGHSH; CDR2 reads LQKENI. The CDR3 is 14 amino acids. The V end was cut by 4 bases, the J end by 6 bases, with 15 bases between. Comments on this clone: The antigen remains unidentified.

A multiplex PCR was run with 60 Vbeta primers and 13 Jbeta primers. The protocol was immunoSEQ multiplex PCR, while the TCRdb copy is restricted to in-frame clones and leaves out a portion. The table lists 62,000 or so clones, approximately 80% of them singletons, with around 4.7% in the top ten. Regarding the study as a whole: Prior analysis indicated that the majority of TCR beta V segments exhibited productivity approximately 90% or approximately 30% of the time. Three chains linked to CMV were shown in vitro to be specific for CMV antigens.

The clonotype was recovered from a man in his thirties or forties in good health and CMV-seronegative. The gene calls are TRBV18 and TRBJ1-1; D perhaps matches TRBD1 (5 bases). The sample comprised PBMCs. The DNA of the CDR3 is TGTGCCAGCTCACTCCCCCAGGGTCGTGCTGAAGCTTTCTTT. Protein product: CASSLPQGRAEAFF.